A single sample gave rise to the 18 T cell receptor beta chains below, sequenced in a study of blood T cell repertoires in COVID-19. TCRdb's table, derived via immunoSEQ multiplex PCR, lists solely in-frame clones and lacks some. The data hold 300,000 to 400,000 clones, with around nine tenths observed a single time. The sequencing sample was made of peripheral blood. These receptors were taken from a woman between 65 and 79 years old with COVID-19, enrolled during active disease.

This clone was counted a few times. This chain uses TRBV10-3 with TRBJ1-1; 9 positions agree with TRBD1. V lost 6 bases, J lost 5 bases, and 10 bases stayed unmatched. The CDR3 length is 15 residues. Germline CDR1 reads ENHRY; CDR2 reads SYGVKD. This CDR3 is CAISGPGQGRTEAFF. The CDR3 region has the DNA TGTGCCATCAGCGGCCCGGGACAGGGAAGGACTGAAGCTTTCTTT.

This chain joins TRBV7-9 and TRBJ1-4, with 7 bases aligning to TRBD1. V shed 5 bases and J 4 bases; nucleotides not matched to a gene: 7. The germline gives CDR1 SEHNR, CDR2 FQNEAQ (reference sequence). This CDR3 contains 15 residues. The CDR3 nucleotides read TGTGCCAGCAGCCTTTCCGGGACAGTTAATGAAAAACTGTTTTTT. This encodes CASSLSGTVNEKLFF.

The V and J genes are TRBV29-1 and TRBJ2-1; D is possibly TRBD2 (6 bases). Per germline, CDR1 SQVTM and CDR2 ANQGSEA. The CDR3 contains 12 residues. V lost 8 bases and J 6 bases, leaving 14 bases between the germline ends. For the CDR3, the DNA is TGCAGCCGGGCGGGGCCTGGCAATGAGCAGTTCTTC. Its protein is CSRAGPGNEQFF.

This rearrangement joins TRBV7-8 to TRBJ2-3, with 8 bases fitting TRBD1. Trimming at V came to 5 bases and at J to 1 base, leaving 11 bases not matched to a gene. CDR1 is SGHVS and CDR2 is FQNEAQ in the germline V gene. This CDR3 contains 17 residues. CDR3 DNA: TGTGCCAGCAGCCCGCGGACAGGGACGGGCGGCACAGATACGCAGTATTTT. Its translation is CASSPRTGTGGTDTQYF.

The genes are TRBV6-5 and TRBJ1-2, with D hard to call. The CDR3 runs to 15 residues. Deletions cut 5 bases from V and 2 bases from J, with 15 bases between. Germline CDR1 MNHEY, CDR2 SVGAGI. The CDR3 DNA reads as TGTGCCAGCAGTCCCTCGGGTCTGACCAACTATGGCTACACCTTC. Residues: CASSPSGLTNYGYTF.

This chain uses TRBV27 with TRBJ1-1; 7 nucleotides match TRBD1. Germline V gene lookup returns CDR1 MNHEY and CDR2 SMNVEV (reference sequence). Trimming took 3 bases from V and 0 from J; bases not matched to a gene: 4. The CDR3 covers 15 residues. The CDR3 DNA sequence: TGTGCCAGCAGTTTGGACGGGACAGTGAACACTGAAGCTTTCTTT. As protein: CASSLDGTVNTEAFF.

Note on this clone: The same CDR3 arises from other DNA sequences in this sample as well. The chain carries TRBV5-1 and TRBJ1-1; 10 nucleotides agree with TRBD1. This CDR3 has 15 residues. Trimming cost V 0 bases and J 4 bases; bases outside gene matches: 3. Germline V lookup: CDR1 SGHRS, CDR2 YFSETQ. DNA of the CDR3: TGCGCCAGCAGCTTGGAAGGACAGGGGGTCACTGAAGCTTTCTTT. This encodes CASSLEGQGVTEAFF.

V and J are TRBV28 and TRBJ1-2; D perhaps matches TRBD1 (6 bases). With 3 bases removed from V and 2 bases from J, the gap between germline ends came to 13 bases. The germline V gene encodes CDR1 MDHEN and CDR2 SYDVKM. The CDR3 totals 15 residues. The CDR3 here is CASSFRPGANYGYTF. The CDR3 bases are TGTGCCAGCAGTTTCCGGCCAGGGGCGAACTATGGCTACACCTTC.

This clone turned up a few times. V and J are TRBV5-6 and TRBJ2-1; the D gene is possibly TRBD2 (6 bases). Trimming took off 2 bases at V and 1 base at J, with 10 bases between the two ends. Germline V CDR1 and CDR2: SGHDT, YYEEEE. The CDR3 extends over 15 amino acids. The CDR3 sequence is CASSFGAGSYNEQFF. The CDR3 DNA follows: TGTGCCAGCAGCTTTGGAGCGGGTTCCTACAATGAGCAGTTCTTC.

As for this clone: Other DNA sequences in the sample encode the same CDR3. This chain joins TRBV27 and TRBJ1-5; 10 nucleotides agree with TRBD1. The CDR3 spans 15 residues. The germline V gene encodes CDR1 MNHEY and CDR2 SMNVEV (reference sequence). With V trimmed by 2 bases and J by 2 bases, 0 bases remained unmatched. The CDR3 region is CASSLGTGGNQPQHF. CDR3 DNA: TGTGCCAGCAGTTTAGGGACAGGGGGCAATCAGCCCCAGCATTTT.

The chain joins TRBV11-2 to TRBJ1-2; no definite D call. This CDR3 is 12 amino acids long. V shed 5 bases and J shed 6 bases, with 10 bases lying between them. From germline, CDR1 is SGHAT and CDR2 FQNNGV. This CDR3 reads CASSPGRDGYTF. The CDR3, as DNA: TGTGCCAGCAGCCCTGGGAGGGATGGCTACACCTTC. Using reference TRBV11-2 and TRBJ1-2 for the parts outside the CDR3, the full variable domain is EAGVAQSPRYKIIEKRQSVAFWCNPISGHATLYWYQQILGQGPKLLIQFQNNGVVDDSQLPKDRFSAERLKGVDSTLKIQPAKLEDSAVYLCASSPGRDGYTFGSGTRLTVV.

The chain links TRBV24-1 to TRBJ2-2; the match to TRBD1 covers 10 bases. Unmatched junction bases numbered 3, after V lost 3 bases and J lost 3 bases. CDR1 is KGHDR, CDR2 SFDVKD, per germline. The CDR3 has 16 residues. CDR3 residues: CATSDLGTGDTGELFF. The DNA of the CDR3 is TGTGCCACCAGTGATCTGGGGACAGGGGACACCGGGGAGCTGTTTTTT.

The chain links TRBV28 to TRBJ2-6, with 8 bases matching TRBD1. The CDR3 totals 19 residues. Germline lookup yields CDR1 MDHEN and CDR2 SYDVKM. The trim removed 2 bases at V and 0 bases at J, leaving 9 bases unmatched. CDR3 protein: CASSLTPGQGRSGANVLTF. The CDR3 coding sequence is TGTGCCAGCAGTTTAACACCCGGACAGGGCCGCTCTGGGGCCAACGTCCTGACTTTC.

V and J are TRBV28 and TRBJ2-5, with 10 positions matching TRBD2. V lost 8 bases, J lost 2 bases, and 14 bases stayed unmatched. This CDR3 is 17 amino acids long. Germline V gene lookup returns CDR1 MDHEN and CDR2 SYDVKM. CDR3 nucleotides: TGTGCCAGCCACCTAGCGGGGGCTCCTCGGGGGCAAGAGACCCAGTACTTC. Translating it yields CASHLAGAPRGQETQYF.

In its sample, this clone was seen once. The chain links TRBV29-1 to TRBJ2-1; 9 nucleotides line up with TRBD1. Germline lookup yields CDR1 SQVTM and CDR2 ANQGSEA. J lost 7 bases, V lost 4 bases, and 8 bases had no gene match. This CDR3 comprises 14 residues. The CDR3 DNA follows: TGCAGCGTTGCCACGGGACAGGGCATAAATGAGCAGTTCTTC. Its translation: CSVATGQGINEQFF.

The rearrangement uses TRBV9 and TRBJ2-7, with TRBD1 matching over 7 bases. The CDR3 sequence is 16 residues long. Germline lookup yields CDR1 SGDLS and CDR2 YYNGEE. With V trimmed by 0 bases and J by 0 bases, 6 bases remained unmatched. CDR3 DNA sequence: TGTGCCAGCAGCGTAGGGGTAGGGGGCCCCTCCTACGAGCAGTACTTC. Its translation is CASSVGVGGPSYEQYF.

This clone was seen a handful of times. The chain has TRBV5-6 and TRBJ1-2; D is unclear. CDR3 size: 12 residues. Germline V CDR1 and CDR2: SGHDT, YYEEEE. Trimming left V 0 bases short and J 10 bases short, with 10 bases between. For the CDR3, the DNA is TGTGCCAGCAGCTTGGAGCAAAAACTCTACACCTTC. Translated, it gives CASSLEQKLYTF.

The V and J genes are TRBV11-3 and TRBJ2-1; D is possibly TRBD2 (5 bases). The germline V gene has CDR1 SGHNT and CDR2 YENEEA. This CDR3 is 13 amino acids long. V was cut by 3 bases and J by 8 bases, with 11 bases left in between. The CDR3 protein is CASSLAPGDEQFF. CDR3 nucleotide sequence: TGTGCCAGCAGCTTGGCCCCCGGGGATGAGCAGTTCTTC.